This note documents a single T cell receptor (beta chain) sequence. Its target is not known. The data stem from a study of cytomegalovirus exposure and HLA in healthy donors. Regarding the study as a whole: In a later analysis, specific HLA alleles were associated with around 17,000 TCR beta sequences at a 0.05 false discovery rate.

The primer mix had 60 Vbeta and 13 Jbeta primers. Sequenced by immunoSEQ multiplex PCR; TCRdb stores in-frame clones only, minus some. This sample has 75,000 to 100,000 clones; 6% to 9% occur once, and the top ten carry 2% to 2.5%. The CDR3 runs 16 residues. In germline, CDR1 is LNHDA, CDR2 SQIVND (reference sequence). Deletions cut 6 bases from V and 1 base from J, with 18 bases between. The chain links TRBV19 to TRBJ2-5, with D possibly TRBD1 on 6 matching bases. This clonotype was sampled from a man between 45 and 60 years old in good health and CMV-seronegative. The sequencing sample was made of PBMCs. The CDR3 bases are TGTGCCAGTAGCCCTCGGAACAGGGATGGCCAAGAGACCCAGTACTTC. The encoded protein is CASSPRNRDGQETQYF.